These T cell receptor beta chains were read from a single sample in a study of T cell responses to AZD1222 COVID-19 vaccine. Profiling relied on immunoSEQ multiplex PCR, and the TCRdb table lists in-frame clones only, not all of them. The repertoire includes 82,000 or so clones, 90% of them detected once, and roughly 5.6% sits in the top ten. This specimen consisted of peripheral blood, obtained on day 0 of AZD1222 vaccination. All receptors come from an adult in good health. Each CDR3 is given with its conserved first and last residue. The order of the fields is clone size, D gene, V gene, J gene, CDR3 DNA, CDR3 protein. D genes are given only for firm matches. Some rows have no size entry. The others give once, few or many, or a class for an expanded clone.

clone size: once
D gene: TRBD2
V gene: TRBV5-1
J gene: TRBJ2-3
CDR3 DNA: TGCGCCAGCAGCCCAGGGACTAGCGCAGATACGCAGTATTTT
CDR3 protein: CASSPGTSADTQYF

clone size: .
D gene: TRBD2
V gene: TRBV7-2
J gene: TRBJ2-2
CDR3 DNA: TGTGCCAGCAGCGTCAAGCGGGGGGCGAACACCGGGGAGCTGTTTTTT
CDR3 protein: CASSVKRGANTGELFF

clone size: once
D gene: .
V gene: TRBV5-1
J gene: TRBJ1-3
CDR3 DNA: TGCGCCAGCAGAGCCGGGACGTTCGGAAACACCATATATTTT
CDR3 protein: CASRAGTFGNTIYF

clone size: .
D gene: TRBD2
V gene: TRBV6-5
J gene: TRBJ2-3
CDR3 DNA: TGTGCCAGCAGACTGACTAGCGGGGTCGATACGCAGTATTTT
CDR3 protein: CASRLTSGVDTQYF

clone size: .
D gene: .
V gene: TRBV5-1
J gene: TRBJ2-7
CDR3 DNA: TGCGCCAGCAGGCATCGGGACACCGAATCCTCCTACGAGCAGTACTTC
CDR3 protein: CASRHRDTESSYEQYF

clone size: .
D gene: .
V gene: TRBV4-2
J gene: TRBJ2-7
CDR3 DNA: TGTGCCAGCAGCCAAGATCTCGGCGACTACGAGCAGTACTTC
CDR3 protein: CASSQDLGDYEQYF

clone size: .
D gene: .
V gene: TRBV2
J gene: TRBJ1-1
CDR3 DNA: TGTGCCAGCAGTGAAAGGAGGAGCACTGAAGCTTTCTTT
CDR3 protein: CASSERRSTEAFF

clone size: .
D gene: .
V gene: TRBV19
J gene: TRBJ1-6
CDR3 DNA: TGTGCCAGTGCCGCAGGGAGCTCCTATAATTCACCCCTCCACTTT
CDR3 protein: CASAAGSSYNSPLHF

clone size: .
D gene: .
V gene: TRBV19
J gene: TRBJ1-5
CDR3 DNA: TGTGCCAGTAGTCCTCGCCGGGCAGGGTCTTATCAGCCCCAGCATTTT
CDR3 protein: CASSPRRAGSYQPQHF

clone size: .
D gene: .
V gene: TRBV11-2
J gene: TRBJ2-1
CDR3 DNA: TGTGCCAGCAGCTTAGCTTGGGCGGGGTACAATGAGCAGTTCTTC
CDR3 protein: CASSLAWAGYNEQFF

clone size: once
D gene: TRBD1
V gene: TRBV11-3
J gene: TRBJ1-1
CDR3 DNA: TGTGCCAGCAGCTTAGGGGGACAGGGGAATGCCGAAGCTTTCTTT
CDR3 protein: CASSLGGQGNAEAFF

clone size: .
D gene: .
V gene: TRBV19
J gene: TRBJ2-7
CDR3 DNA: TGTGCCAGCCGGGACTCCCGGCGCGAGCAGTACTTC
CDR3 protein: CASRDSRREQYF